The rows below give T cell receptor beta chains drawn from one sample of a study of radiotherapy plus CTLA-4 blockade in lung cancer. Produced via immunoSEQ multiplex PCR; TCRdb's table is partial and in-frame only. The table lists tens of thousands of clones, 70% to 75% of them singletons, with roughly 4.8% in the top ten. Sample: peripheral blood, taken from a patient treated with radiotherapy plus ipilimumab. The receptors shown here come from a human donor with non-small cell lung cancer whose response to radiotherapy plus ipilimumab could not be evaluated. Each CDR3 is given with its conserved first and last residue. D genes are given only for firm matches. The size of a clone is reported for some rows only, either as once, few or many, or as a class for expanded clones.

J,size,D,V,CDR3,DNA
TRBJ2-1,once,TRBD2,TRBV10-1,CASSGTSGGITDEQFF,TGCGCCAGCAGCGGGACTAGCGGGGGAATCACGGATGAGCAGTTCTTC
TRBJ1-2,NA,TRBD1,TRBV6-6,CASRGTGGGDGYTF,TGTGCCAGCAGGGGAACAGGGGGCGGAGATGGCTACACCTTC
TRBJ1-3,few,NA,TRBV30,CAWSSPLDSSGNTIYF,TGTGCCTGGAGTTCACCCTTGGACAGCTCTGGAAACACCATATATTTT
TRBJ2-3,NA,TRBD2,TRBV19,CASSSKGGVLSTDTQYF,TGTGCCAGTAGTTCAAAGGGAGGGGTCCTAAGCACAGATACGCAGTATTTT
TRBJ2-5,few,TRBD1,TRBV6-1,CASSVDREETQYF,TGTGCCAGCAGCGTGGACAGGGAAGAGACCCAGTACTTC
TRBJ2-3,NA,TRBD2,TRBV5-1,CASGTSGGTDTQYF,TGCGCCAGCGGGACTAGCGGAGGCACAGATACGCAGTATTTT
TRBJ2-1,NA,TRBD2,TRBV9,CASSVGTSGPSYNEQFF,TGTGCCAGCAGCGTTGGGACTAGCGGACCCTCCTACAATGAGCAGTTCTTC
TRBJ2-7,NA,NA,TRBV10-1,CASSEPAGKGPYEQYF,TGCGCCAGCAGTGAGCCGGCGGGGAAGGGACCCTACGAGCAGTACTTC
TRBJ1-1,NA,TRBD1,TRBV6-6,CASSYSTGSTEAFF,TGTGCCAGCAGTTACTCGACAGGGAGCACTGAAGCTTTCTTT
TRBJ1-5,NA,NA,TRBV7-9,CASSLALGAVNQPQHF,TGTGCCAGCAGCTTAGCGCTAGGGGCTGTGAATCAGCCCCAGCATTTT
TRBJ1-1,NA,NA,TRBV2,CATLGWGDTEAFF,TGTGCCACGCTCGGGTGGGGGGACACTGAAGCTTTCTTT
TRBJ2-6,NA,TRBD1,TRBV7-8,CASSSDRGWANVLTF,TGTGCCAGCAGCTCCGACAGGGGATGGGCCAACGTCCTGACTTTC
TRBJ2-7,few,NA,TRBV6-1,CASSEALRGPYEQYF,TGTGCCAGCAGTGAAGCCTTGCGGGGTCCCTACGAGCAGTACTTC
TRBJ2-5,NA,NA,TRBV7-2,CASSLGQRETQYF,TGTGCCAGCAGCTTAGGGCAGAGGGAGACCCAGTACTTC
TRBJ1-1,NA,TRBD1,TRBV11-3,CASSLAGGTGQEAFF,TGTGCCAGCAGCTTAGCCGGCGGGACAGGGCAAGAAGCTTTCTTT
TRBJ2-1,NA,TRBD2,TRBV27,CASRTSGGSQFF,TGTGCCAGTCGGACTAGCGGGGGGTCGCAGTTCTTC
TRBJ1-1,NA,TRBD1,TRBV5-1,CASSLQGGTMNTEAFF,TGCGCCAGCAGCTTGCAAGGGGGCACTATGAACACTGAAGCTTTCTTT
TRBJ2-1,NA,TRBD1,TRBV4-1,CASSQLTGQGVPEQFF,TGCGCCAGCAGCCAGCTAACGGGACAGGGCGTTCCTGAGCAGTTCTTC
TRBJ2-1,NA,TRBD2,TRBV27,CASSLFSGSSYNEQFF,TGTGCCAGCAGTTTGTTTAGCGGGAGCTCCTACAATGAGCAGTTCTTC
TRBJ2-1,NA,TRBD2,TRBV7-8,CASTWGLAGGPSSYNEQFF,TGTGCCAGCACCTGGGGACTAGCGGGAGGTCCGAGCTCCTACAATGAGCAGTTCTTC
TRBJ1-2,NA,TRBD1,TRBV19,CASSISVGQGLVGYTF,TGTGCCAGTAGTATAAGCGTAGGACAGGGGCTGGTTGGCTACACCTTC
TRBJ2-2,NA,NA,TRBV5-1,CASSLGNTGPGELFF,TGCGCCAGCAGCTTGGGAAATACAGGGCCCGGGGAGCTGTTTTTT
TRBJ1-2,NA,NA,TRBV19,CASSPQSGYGYTF,TGTGCCAGTAGTCCGCAGTCTGGTTATGGCTACACCTTC
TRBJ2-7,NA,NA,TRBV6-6,CASSWATGNYEQYF,TGTGCCAGCAGTTGGGCGACAGGAAACTACGAGCAGTACTTC
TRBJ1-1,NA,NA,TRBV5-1,CASSGSRVGTEAFF,TGCGCCAGCAGCGGCAGCCGGGTCGGCACTGAAGCTTTCTTT
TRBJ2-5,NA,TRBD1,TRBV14,CASSQNRGQETQYF,TGTGCCAGCAGCCAGAACAGGGGGCAGGAGACCCAGTACTTC
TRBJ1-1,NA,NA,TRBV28,CASRPPGVQAFF,TGTGCCAGCAGACCCCCGGGGGTCCAAGCTTTCTTT
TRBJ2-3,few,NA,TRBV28,CAGRGAGEADTQYF,TGTGCCGGACGGGGGGCGGGAGAGGCAGATACGCAGTATTTT
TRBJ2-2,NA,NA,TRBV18,CASSPYAGNTGELFF,TGTGCCAGCTCACCGTATGCGGGTAACACCGGGGAGCTGTTTTTT
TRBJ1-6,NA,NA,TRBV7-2,CASSSDTSSYNSPLHF,TGTGCCAGCAGCTCCGACACGAGCTCCTATAATTCACCCCTCCACTTT
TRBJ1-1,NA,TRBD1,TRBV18,CASSPGTGGTEAFF,TGTGCCAGCTCACCCGGGACAGGGGGCACTGAAGCTTTCTTT
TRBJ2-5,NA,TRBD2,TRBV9,CASSVGASGSLGETQYF,TGTGCCAGCAGCGTAGGAGCTAGCGGGAGTCTAGGAGAGACCCAGTACTTC
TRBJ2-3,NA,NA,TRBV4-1,CASSRRGTDTQYF,TGCGCCAGCAGCCGCAGGGGCACAGATACGCAGTATTTT
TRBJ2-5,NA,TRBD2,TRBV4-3,CASSLGLVLETQYF,TGCGCCAGCAGCCTTGGACTAGTTCTAGAGACCCAGTACTTC
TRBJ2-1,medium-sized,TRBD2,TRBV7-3,CASSPSWSGGRGNEQFF,TGTGCCAGCAGCCCTAGTTGGTCGGGAGGCCGTGGGAATGAGCAGTTCTTC
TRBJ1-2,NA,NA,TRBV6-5,CASSTPTENYGYTF,TGTGCCAGCAGTACCCCGACAGAGAACTATGGCTACACCTTC
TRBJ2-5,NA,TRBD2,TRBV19,CASSTRLAGETQYF,TGTGCCAGTAGTACGCGACTAGCGGGAGAGACCCAGTACTTC
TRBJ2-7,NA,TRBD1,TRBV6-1,CASRQGQAYEQYF,TGTGCCAGCAGGCAAGGACAGGCCTACGAGCAGTACTTC
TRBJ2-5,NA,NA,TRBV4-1,CASSQDQAGFGETQYF,TGCGCCAGCAGCCAAGATCAGGCGGGATTTGGAGAGACCCAGTACTTC
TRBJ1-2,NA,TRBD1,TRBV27,CASRRGGRAYGYTF,TGTGCCAGCAGGCGAGGGGGCAGGGCTTATGGCTACACCTTC
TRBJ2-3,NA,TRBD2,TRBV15,CATSRTSGSTDTQYF,TGTGCCACCAGCAGGACTAGCGGGAGCACAGATACGCAGTATTTT
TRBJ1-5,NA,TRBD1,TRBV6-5,CASNTRTGSNQPQHF,TGTGCCAGCAACACAAGGACAGGCTCCAATCAGCCCCAGCATTTT
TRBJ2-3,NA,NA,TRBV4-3,CASSQKRGTADTQYF,TGCGCCAGCAGCCAAAAAAGGGGGACGGCGGATACGCAGTATTTT
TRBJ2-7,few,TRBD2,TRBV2,CASSEAGAGGNSYEQYF,TGTGCCAGCAGTGAAGCTGGGGCGGGAGGGAACTCCTACGAGCAGTACTTC
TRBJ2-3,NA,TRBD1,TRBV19,CASSIDTGGDWDTQYF,TGTGCCAGTAGTATAGACACAGGGGGCGATTGGGATACGCAGTATTTT
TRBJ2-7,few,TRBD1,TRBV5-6,CASSSLTHRATGDTGEQYF,TGTGCCAGCAGCTCTTTGACCCACCGGGCGACAGGGGATACGGGGGAGCAGTACTTC